The T cell receptor (beta chain) under discussion was sequenced for a study of blood T cells in healthy people across ages. In each sample, at least 6.5 million PBMCs were isolated. CDR1 and CDR2 (germline): SNHLY, FYNNEI. V lost 4 bases and J 0 bases, leaving 13 bases between the germline ends. The CDR3 contains 16 residues. A second PCR of 7 to 11 cycles used a sample-barcoded 5' primer and a J-beta primer mix. MiXCR was run by TCRdb on the 5' RACE reads, yielding one entry per CDR3 protein. The sample has hundreds of thousands of distinct CDR3 sequences, about 42% seen once. The receptor was isolated from a woman aged 55 to 70 in good health. The sample comprised blood. The chain has TRBV2 and TRBJ2-4; D perhaps matches TRBD1 (6 bases). The CDR3 is CASSGRGKTAKNIQYF. CDR3 nucleotides: TGTGCCAGCAGTGGAAGGGGGAAAACAGCCAAAAACATTCAGTACTTC.